The 25 T cell receptor beta chains below come from one sample, sequenced in a study of blood T cell repertoires in COVID-19. TCRdb's copy holds only in-frame clones and misses some; the assay was immunoSEQ multiplex PCR. The sample lists about 270,000 clones; over 75% were seen once. The sequenced material came from PBMCs or T cells enriched from blood (not recorded which). Source of these receptors: a woman under 40 who had recovered from COVID-19.

The count of this clone is one. Written as DNA, the CDR3 is TGCGCCAGCAGCCAAGAAACAGGGGGAGCAACTAATGAAAAACTGTTTTTT. Translating gives CASSQETGGATNEKLFF. The V call is TRBV4-3, the J call TRBJ1-4, with 8 bases fitting TRBD1. J gave up 0 bases and V 0 bases, and 3 bases lay outside the gene matches. The CDR3 spans 17 residues. Germline assignment: CDR1 LGHNA and CDR2 YSLEER.

The rearrangement joins TRBV28 to TRBJ1-5; unclear D gene. Germline V CDR1 and CDR2: MDHEN, SYDVKM. The CDR3 sequence is 12 residues long. V was trimmed by 4 bases and J by 9 bases, leaving 10 bases between them. The CDR3 nucleotides are TGTGCCAGCAGTTATCTTATTATGCCCCAGCATTTT. It encodes CASSYLIMPQHF.

The genes are TRBV5-5 and TRBJ2-6, with a tentative D call TRBD2 (5 bases). The CDR3 consists of 15 residues. Deletions cut 4 bases from V and 2 bases from J, with 10 bases between. Germline assignment: CDR1 SGHKS and CDR2 YYEKEE (reference sequence). This chain's CDR3 is CASSSGLTGANVLTF. CDR3 nucleotide sequence: TGTGCCAGCAGCAGCGGACTCACTGGGGCCAACGTCCTGACTTTC.

This chain joins TRBV2 and TRBJ2-3; D might be TRBD1 (6 bases). V was pared by 5 bases and J by 6 bases, with 15 bases between. Germline CDR1 and CDR2: SNHLY and FYNNEI. The CDR3 extends over 14 amino acids. The CDR3 here is CASSYLQGWDTQYF. Written as DNA, the CDR3 is TGTGCCAGCAGTTACTTACAGGGTTGGGATACGCAGTATTTT.

The CDR3 sequence is CASSPSGTGGIKYF. The CDR3, as DNA: TGTGCCAGCAGCCCATCCGGGACAGGGGGTATTAAGTACTTC. The chain couples TRBV7-3 to TRBJ2-5, with 11 bases identical to TRBD1. J lost 12 bases, V lost 5 bases, and 11 bases had no gene match. This CDR3 comprises 14 residues. CDR1 and CDR2 (germline): SGHTA, FQGTGA.

The chain uses TRBV27 and TRBJ2-5, with a weak D call TRBD2 (6 bases). Germline V lookup: CDR1 MNHEY, CDR2 SMNVEV (reference sequence). Trimming took off 2 bases at V and 4 bases at J, with 14 bases between the two ends. The CDR3 has 15 residues. As DNA, the CDR3 is TGTGCCAGCAGTTTAAATGCCCGGGACTCAGAGACCCAGTACTTC. This sequence encodes CASSLNARDSETQYF.

This chain joins TRBV7-9 and TRBJ1-4; 10 positions match TRBD1. There are 14 residues in the CDR3. The ends lost 5 bases at V and 6 bases at J; junction bases unmatched: 3. Germline V gene sequence: CDR1 SEHNR, CDR2 FQNEAQ (reference sequence). The CDR3 is CASSLDRGHEKLFF. In DNA, the CDR3 is TGTGCCAGCAGCCTTGACAGGGGGCATGAAAAACTGTTTTTT. The whole variable domain, remainder taken from reference TRBV7-9 and TRBJ1-4, is DTGVSQNPRHKITKRGQNVTFRCDPISEHNRLYWYRQTLGQGPEFLTYFQNEAQLEKSRLLSDRFSAERPKGSFSTLEIQRTEQGDSAMYLCASSLDRGHEKLFFGSGTQLSVL.

This chain joins TRBV28 and TRBJ2-7; a possible D gene is TRBD1 (5 bases). Germline loops: CDR1 MDHEN, CDR2 SYDVKM. The CDR3 spans 15 residues. Trimming shortened V by 3 bases and J by 5 bases, and 17 bases separated the two germline ends. CDR3 coding DNA: TGTGCCAGCAGTTTTCAGGGTCATTTTGCCCACGAGCAGTACTTC. It specifies CASSFQGHFAHEQYF.

This clone occurred a few times. V gene TRBV19 combines with J gene TRBJ2-7, with 10 bases that match TRBD2. The CDR3 extends over 14 amino acids. V shed 6 bases, J shed 0 bases, and the junction held 2 bases outside the gene matches. CDR1 is LNHDA and CDR2 is SQIVND in the germline V gene (reference sequence). CDR3 region: CASSLAGDSYEQYF. DNA of the CDR3: TGTGCCAGTAGCCTAGCGGGGGACTCCTACGAGCAGTACTTC.

The J gene is TRBJ2-5, the V gene TRBV9; tentatively, D is TRBD2 (6 bases). Germline V gene lookup returns CDR1 SGDLS and CDR2 YYNGEE. Trimming removed 4 bases at V and 3 bases at J, with 16 bases between. The CDR3 consists of 15 residues. The CDR3, as DNA: TGTGCCAGCAGCCACTCTCCCGGGGAGGAAGAGACCCAGTACTTC. This translates into CASSHSPGEEETQYF.

This clone has only one observation. This chain uses TRBV6-2 or TRBV6-3 with TRBJ2-5, with a possible D match to TRBD1 (6 bases). This CDR3 comprises 14 residues. V lost 6 bases and J lost 2, with 13 bases in between. From germline, CDR1 is MNHEY and CDR2 SVGEGT. The CDR3 DNA is TGTGCCAGCAGCGATCCGGGACAACAAGAGACCCAGTACTTC. It is translated as CASSDPGQQETQYF.

This chain joins TRBV27 and TRBJ1-6; no reliable D call. Germline loops: CDR1 MNHEY, CDR2 SMNVEV (reference sequence). The ends were cut back, 5 bases at V and 5 bases at J, with 10 bases in the middle. This CDR3 has 14 residues. The CDR3 here is CASSGHVHNSPLHF. CDR3 coding DNA: TGTGCCAGCAGTGGCCATGTTCATAATTCACCCCTCCACTTT.

The chain is built from TRBV7-9 and TRBJ1-1, with TRBD1 matching over 7 bases. Germline V gene sequence: CDR1 SEHNR, CDR2 FQNEAQ (reference sequence). CDR3 length: 15 residues. V gave up 4 bases and J gave up 2 bases; unmatched junction bases: 7. The CDR3 protein is CASSSRGADNTEAFF. The CDR3 region has the DNA TGTGCCAGCAGCTCCAGGGGGGCGGATAACACTGAAGCTTTCTTT.

The chain employs TRBV29-1 and TRBJ1-1; D perhaps matches TRBD1 (5 bases). The CDR3 totals 13 residues. V was cut by 1 base and J by 7 bases, with 13 bases left in between. Looked up from germline, CDR1 is SQVTM and CDR2 is ANQGSEA. CDR3 region: CSVEARGGGEAFF. The CDR3 nucleotides are TGCAGCGTTGAAGCGAGGGGCGGGGGTGAAGCTTTCTTT.

The chain carries TRBV28 and TRBJ1-4, with a possible D match to TRBD1 (5 bases). The CDR3 is 16 amino acids. Germline V CDR1 and CDR2: MDHEN, SYDVKM. The V and J ends lost 4 bases and 7 bases respectively, with 19 bases between them. CDR3 amino acids: CASSSNHREGREKLFF. DNA of the CDR3: TGTGCCAGCAGTTCAAACCACCGGGAGGGACGTGAAAAACTGTTTTTT.

This chain uses TRBV9 with TRBJ1-4, with a possible D match to TRBD1 (6 bases). The CDR3 is 15 residues long. Trimming stripped 4 bases from V and 5 bases from J, with 15 bases between. CDR1 is SGDLS, CDR2 YYNGEE, per germline. As DNA, the CDR3 is TGTGCCAGCAGCTTACGGGACAACTCAAATGAAAAACTGTTTTTT. Translated, it gives CASSLRDNSNEKLFF. The whole variable domain, remainder taken from reference TRBV9 and TRBJ1-4, is DSGVTQTPKHLITATGQRVTLRCSPRSGDLSVYWYQQSLDQGLQFLIQYYNGEERAKGNILERFSAQQFPDLHSELNLSSLELGDSALYFCASSLRDNSNEKLFFGSGTQLSVL.

The chain recombines TRBV11-3 with TRBJ1-2; D might be TRBD1 (5 bases). Germline CDR1 reads SGHNT; CDR2 reads YENEEA. Trimming cost V 5 bases and J 3 bases, with 10 bases left between them. There are 13 residues in the CDR3. CDR3 sequence reads: CASSRPGDYGYTF. CDR3 coding DNA: TGTGCCAGCAGCCGACCGGGGGACTATGGCTACACCTTC.

This rearrangement joins TRBV29-1 to TRBJ2-5, with 11 nucleotides matching TRBD1. The CDR3 is made up of 13 amino acids. The germline gives CDR1 SQVTM, CDR2 ANQGSEA. Trimming removed 8 bases from V and 5 bases from J; junction bases left unmatched: 7. CDR3 sequence (DNA): TGCAGCTGTGGACAGGGGGCCGGCGAGACCCAGTACTTC. It is translated as CSCGQGAGETQYF.

The chain is built from TRBV18 and TRBJ2-1, with TRBD1 as a possible D gene (6 bases). This CDR3 has 15 amino acids. The germline CDR1 and CDR2 sequences are KGHSH and LQKENI. Trimming stripped 1 base from V and 7 bases from J, with 14 bases between. CDR3 bases: TGTGCCAGCTCACCACGAACCACAGGGTATAATGAGCAGTTCTTC. It specifies CASSPRTTGYNEQFF.

The J gene is TRBJ1-5, the V gene TRBV27; no reliable D call. Germline values: CDR1 MNHEY, CDR2 SMNVEV (reference sequence). V lost 2 bases to trimming and J lost 6 bases, with 11 bases between them. The CDR3 runs 14 residues. The CDR3 here is CASSLTGSPQPQHF. For the CDR3, the DNA is TGTGCCAGCAGTTTAACGGGATCGCCTCAGCCCCAGCATTTT.

This chain uses TRBV13 with TRBJ2-5, with unresolved D. The V end lost 3 bases, the J end lost 5 bases, and 16 bases lay between the germline ends. There are 15 residues in the CDR3. Per the germline V gene, CDR1 is PRHDT and CDR2 is FYEKMQ (reference sequence). The CDR3 DNA reads TGTGCCAGCAGCTTTACGGCCGGTTGGAGTGAGACCCAGTACTTC. Residues: CASSFTAGWSETQYF.

This rearrangement joins TRBV9 to TRBJ2-7; 8 bases match TRBD1. Germline CDR1 SGDLS, CDR2 YYNGEE. The ends lost 3 bases at V and 7 bases at J; junction bases unmatched: 6. The CDR3 contains 13 residues. CDR3 nucleotides: TGTGCCAGCAGCGGGCGACAGGGGCGGGAGCAGTACTTC. Its translation: CASSGRQGREQYF.

In regard to this clone: The identical CDR3 is also encoded by other nucleotide sequences in the sample. The J gene is TRBJ1-2, the V gene TRBV5-5; no firm D call. V shed 1 base and J shed 7 bases, with 5 bases lying between them. Germline CDR1 reads SGHKS; CDR2 reads YYEKEE (reference sequence). The CDR3 loop spans 11 amino acids. CDR3 loop: CASSLSGGYTF. CDR3 DNA: TGTGCCAGCAGCTTGAGCGGTGGCTACACCTTC.

This chain links TRBV7-2 with TRBJ2-3, with 7 bases identical to TRBD1. The CDR3 consists of 14 residues. Germline loops: CDR1 SGHTA, CDR2 FQGNSA. V gave up 6 bases and J gave up 1 base; unmatched junction bases: 4. The CDR3 sequence: CASRNDRGTDTQYF. The CDR3, as DNA: TGTGCCAGCAGGAACGACAGGGGCACAGATACGCAGTATTTT.

The chain combines TRBV9 with TRBJ2-3, with 12 bases aligning to TRBD2. The CDR3 covers 15 residues. The V gene end was trimmed by 3 bases and the J gene end by 4 bases; junction bases not matched to a gene: 3. The germline V gene has CDR1 SGDLS and CDR2 YYNGEE. This CDR3 reads CASSELAGGADTQYF. CDR3 bases: TGTGCCAGCAGCGAGCTAGCGGGAGGGGCAGATACGCAGTATTTT.